This T cell receptor beta chain came from a study of T cell responses to AZD1222 COVID-19 vaccine. Looking at the study overall: Timing groups of about 4 and about 12 weeks for second doses were pooled.

Study conclusions and caveats: Elevations in Spike-specific TCR breadth and depth followed administration of two AZD1222 doses. After the peak T cell response, and only then, were repertoires sampled. Distributed over spike, vaccine-associated CD4 TCRs predominated at 160-218 and 743-854.

The CDR3 extends over 14 amino acids. J gave up 8 bases and V 2 bases, and 6 bases lay outside the gene matches. CDR1 GTSNPN and CDR2 SVGIG come from the germline V gene (reference sequence). This table comes from immunoSEQ multiplex PCR, and its TCRdb copy is limited to in-frame clones, with some not included. This table holds over 150,000 clones, about 88% found once. Note on this clone: Its specificity is not known.

Here the sequenced sample was peripheral blood, taken on day 0 of AZD1222 vaccination. This receptor was identified in an adult in good health. This rearrangement joins TRBV30 to TRBJ1-4, with 9 bases fitting TRBD1. CDR3 loop: CAWSLQGAGEKLFF. The CDR3 bases are TGTGCCTGGAGTCTACAGGGGGCTGGGGAAAAACTGTTTTTT.